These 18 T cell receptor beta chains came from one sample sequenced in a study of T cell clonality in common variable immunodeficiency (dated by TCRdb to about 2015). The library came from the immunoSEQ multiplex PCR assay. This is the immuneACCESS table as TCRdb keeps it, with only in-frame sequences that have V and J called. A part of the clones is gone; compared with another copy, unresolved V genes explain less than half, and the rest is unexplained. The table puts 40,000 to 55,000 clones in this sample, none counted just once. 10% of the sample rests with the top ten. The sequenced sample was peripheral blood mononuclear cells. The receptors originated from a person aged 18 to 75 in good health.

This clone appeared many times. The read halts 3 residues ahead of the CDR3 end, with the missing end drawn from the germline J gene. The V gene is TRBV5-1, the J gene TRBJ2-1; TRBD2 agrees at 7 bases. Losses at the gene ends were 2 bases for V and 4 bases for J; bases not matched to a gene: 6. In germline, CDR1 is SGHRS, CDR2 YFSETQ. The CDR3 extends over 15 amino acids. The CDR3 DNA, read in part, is TGCGCCAGCAGCTTCAGCGGGACTGGATACAATGAG. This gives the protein CASSFSGTGYNE. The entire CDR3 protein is CASSFSGTGYNEQFF.

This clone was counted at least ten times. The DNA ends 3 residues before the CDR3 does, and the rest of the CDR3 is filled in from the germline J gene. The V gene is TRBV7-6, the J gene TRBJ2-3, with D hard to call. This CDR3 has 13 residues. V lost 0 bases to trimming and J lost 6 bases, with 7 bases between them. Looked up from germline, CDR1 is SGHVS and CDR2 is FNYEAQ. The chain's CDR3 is CASSLALYDTQYF. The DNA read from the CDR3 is TGTGCCAGCAGCTTAGCCTTATATGATACG.

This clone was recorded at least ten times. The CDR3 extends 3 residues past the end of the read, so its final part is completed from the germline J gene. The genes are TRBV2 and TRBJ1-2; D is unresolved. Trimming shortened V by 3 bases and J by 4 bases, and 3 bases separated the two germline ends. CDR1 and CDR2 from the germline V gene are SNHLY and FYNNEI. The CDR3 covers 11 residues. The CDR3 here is CASSEAYGYTF. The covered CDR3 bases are TGTGCCAGCAGTGAGGCCTATGGC.

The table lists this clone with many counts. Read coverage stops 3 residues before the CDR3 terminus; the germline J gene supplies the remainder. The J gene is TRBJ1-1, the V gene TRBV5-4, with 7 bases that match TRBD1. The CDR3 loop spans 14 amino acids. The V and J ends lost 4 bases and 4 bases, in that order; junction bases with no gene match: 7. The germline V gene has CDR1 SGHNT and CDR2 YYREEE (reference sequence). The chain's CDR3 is CASSRDRASTEAFF. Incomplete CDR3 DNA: TGTGCCAGCAGCCGTGACAGGGCTAGCACTGAA.

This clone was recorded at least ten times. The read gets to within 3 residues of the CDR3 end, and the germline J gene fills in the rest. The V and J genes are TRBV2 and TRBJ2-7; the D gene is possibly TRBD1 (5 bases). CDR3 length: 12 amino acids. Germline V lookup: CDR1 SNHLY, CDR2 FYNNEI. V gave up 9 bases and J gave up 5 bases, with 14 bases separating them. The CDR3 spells CASSPGADEQYF. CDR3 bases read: TGTGCCAGTTCTCCTGGGGCCGACGAG. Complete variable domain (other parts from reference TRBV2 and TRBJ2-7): EPEVTQTPSHQVTQMGQEVILRCVPISNHLYFYWYRQILGQKVEFLVSFYNNEISEKSEIFDDQFSVERPDGSNFTLKIRSTKLEDSAMYFCASSPGADEQYFGPGTRLTVT.

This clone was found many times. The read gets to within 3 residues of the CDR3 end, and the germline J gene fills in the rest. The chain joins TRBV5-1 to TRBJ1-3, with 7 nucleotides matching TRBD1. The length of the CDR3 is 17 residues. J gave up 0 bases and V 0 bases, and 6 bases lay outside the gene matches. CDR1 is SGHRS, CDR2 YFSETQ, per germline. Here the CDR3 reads CASSLEGGPTSGNTIYF. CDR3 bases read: TGCGCCAGCAGCTTGGAAGGGGGCCCAACCTCTGGAAACACC.

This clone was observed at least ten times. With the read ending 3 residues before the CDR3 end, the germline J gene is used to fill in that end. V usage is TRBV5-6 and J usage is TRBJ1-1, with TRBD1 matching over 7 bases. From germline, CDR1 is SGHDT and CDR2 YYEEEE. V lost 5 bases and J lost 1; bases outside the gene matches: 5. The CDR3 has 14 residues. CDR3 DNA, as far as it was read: TGTGCCAGCAGACGGGGACAGCGGAACACTGAA. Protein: CASRRGQRNTE. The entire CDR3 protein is CASRRGQRNTEAFF.

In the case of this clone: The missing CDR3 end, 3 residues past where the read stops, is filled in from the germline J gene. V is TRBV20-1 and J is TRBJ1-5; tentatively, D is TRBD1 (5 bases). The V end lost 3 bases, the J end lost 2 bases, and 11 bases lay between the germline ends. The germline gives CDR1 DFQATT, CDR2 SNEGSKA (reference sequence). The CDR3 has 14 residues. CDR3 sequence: CSASLGGGNQPQHF. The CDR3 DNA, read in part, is TGCAGTGCTAGCCTCGGGGGGGGCAATCAGCCC.

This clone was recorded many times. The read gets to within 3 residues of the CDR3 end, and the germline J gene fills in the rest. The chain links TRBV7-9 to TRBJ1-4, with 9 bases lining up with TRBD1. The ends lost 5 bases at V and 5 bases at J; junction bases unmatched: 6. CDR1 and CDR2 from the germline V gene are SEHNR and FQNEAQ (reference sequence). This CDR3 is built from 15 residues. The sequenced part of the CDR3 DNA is TGTGCCAGCAGCCCCGGGACAGGGAAAAATGAAAAA. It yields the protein CASSPGTGKNEK. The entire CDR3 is CASSPGTGKNEKLFF. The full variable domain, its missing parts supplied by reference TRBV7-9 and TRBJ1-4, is DTGVSQNPRHKITKRGQNVTFRCDPISEHNRLYWYRQTLGQGPEFLTYFQNEAQLEKSRLLSDRFSAERPKGSFSTLEIQRTEQGDSAMYLCASSPGTGKNEKLFFGSGTQLSVL.

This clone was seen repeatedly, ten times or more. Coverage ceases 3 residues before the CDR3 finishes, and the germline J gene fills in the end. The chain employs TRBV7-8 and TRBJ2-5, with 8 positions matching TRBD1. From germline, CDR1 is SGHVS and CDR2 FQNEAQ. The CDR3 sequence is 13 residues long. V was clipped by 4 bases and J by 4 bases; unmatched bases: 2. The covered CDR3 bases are TGTGCCAGCAGCTGGGGACAGGTAGAGACC. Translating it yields CASSWGQVET. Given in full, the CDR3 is CASSWGQVETQYF.

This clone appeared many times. Incomplete CDR3 DNA: TGTGCCAGCAGCTTAGGGGGGCGCGGCTATGGC. As protein: CASSLGGRGYG. The full CDR3 is CASSLGGRGYGYTF. The chain is built from TRBV13 and TRBJ1-2, with a weak D call TRBD1 (5 bases). The sequenced fragment ends 3 residues before the CDR3 boundary, so the rest is inferred from the germline J gene. V gave up 0 bases and J gave up 4 bases, with 9 bases separating them. The CDR3 sequence is 14 residues long. The germline gives CDR1 PRHDT, CDR2 FYEKMQ (reference sequence).

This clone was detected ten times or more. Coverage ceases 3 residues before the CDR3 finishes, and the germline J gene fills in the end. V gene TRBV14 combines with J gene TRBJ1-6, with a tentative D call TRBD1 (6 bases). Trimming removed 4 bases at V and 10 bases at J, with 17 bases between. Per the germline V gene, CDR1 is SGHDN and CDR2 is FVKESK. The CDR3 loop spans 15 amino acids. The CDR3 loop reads CASSLIRGSGSPLHF. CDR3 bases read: TGTGCCAGCAGCCTAATCAGGGGTTCGGGCTCACCC. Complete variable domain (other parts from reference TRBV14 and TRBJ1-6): EAGVTQFPSHSVIEKGQTVTLRCDPISGHDNLYWYRRVMGKEIKFLLHFVKESKQDESGMPNNRFLAERTGGTYSTLKVQPAELEDSGVYFCASSLIRGSGSPLHFGNGTRLTVT.

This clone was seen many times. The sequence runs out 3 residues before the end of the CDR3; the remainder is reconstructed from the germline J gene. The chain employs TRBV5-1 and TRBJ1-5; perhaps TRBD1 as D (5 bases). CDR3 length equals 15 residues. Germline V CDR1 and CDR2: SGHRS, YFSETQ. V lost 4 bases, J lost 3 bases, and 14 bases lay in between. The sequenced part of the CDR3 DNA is TGCGCCAGCAGCCTCCTCGGGGGAGACAATCAGCCC. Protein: CASSLLGGDNQP. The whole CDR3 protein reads CASSLLGGDNQPQHF.

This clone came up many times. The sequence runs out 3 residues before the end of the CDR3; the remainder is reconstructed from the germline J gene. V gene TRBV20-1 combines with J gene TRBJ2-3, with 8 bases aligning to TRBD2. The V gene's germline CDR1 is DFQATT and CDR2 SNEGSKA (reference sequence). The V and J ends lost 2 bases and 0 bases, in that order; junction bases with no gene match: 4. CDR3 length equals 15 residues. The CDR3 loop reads CSARSGGASTDTQYF. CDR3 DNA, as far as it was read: TGCAGTGCTAGAAGCGGGGGCGCTAGCACAGATACG.

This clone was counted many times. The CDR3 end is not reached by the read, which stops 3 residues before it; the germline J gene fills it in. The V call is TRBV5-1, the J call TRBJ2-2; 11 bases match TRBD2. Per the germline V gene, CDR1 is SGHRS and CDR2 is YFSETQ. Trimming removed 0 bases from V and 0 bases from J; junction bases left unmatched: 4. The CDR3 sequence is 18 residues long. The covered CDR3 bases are TGCGCCAGCAGCTTGGGGGGACTAGCGGTATCGAACACCGGGGAG. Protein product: CASSLGGLAVSNTGE. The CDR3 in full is CASSLGGLAVSNTGELFF.

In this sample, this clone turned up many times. This chain's CDR3 is CSARSYTDTQYF. CDR3 bases read: TGCAGTGCTAGATCCTACACAGATACG. The V and J genes are TRBV20-1 and TRBJ2-3; D remains unclear. The sequence runs out 3 residues before the end of the CDR3; the remainder is reconstructed from the germline J gene. Germline CDR1 and CDR2: DFQATT and SNEGSKA (reference sequence). V was pared by 2 bases and J by 2 bases, with 5 bases between. The CDR3 is 12 residues long.

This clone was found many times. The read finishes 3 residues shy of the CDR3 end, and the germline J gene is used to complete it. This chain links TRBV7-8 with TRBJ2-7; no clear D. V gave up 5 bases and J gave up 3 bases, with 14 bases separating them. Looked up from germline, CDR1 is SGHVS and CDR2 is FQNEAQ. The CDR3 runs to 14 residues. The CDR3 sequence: CASSPGSRHYEQYF. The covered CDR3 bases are TGTGCCAGCAGCCCCGGGTCCCGGCACTACGAG.

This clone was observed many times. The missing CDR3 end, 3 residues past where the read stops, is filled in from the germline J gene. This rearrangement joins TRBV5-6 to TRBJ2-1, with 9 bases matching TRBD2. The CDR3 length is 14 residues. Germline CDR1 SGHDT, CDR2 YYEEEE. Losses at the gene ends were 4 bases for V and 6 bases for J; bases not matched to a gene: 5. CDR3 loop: CASSQGLASNEQFF. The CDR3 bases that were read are TGTGCCAGCAGCCAGGGACTAGCATCCAATGAG.